The present TCR beta chain was sequenced within a study of CD8+ T cells in alopecia areata. Trimming took 1 base from V and 8 from J; bases not matched to a gene: 5. CDR1 MNHNS and CDR2 SASEGT come from the germline V gene. The CDR3 contains 14 residues. Sequencing relied on a cDNA template that was reverse transcribed from extracted RNA. Using immunoSEQ multiplex PCR, the repertoire was profiled, and TCRdb retains in-frame clones only, with some absent. The table includes about 150,000 clones, 45% to 60% detected once. The chain recombines TRBV6-1 with TRBJ2-1; the match to TRBD2 covers 7 bases. The receptor was isolated from a human donor with alopecia areata. Sequencing was carried out using CD4+ T cells sorted from blood. The CDR3 protein is CASSEDTGGHEQFF. The CDR3, as DNA: TGTGCCAGCAGTGAAGACACGGGAGGTCATGAGCAGTTCTTC.